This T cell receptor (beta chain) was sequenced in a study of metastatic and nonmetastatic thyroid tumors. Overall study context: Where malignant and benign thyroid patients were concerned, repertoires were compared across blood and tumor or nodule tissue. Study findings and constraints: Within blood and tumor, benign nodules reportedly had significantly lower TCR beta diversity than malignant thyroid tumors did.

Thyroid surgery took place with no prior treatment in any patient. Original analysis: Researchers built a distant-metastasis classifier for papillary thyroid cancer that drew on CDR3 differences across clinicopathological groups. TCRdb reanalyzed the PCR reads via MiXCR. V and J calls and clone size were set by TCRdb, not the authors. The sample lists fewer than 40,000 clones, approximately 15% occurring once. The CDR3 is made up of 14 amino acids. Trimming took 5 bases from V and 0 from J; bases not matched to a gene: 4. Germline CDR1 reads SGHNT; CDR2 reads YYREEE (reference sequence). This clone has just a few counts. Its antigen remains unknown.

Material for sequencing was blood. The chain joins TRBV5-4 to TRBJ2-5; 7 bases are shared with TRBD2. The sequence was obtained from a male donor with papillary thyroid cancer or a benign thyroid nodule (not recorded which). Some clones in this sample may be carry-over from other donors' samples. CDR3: CASRELADQETQYF. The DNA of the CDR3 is TGTGCCAGCAGAGAGCTAGCGGACCAAGAGACCCAGTACTTC.